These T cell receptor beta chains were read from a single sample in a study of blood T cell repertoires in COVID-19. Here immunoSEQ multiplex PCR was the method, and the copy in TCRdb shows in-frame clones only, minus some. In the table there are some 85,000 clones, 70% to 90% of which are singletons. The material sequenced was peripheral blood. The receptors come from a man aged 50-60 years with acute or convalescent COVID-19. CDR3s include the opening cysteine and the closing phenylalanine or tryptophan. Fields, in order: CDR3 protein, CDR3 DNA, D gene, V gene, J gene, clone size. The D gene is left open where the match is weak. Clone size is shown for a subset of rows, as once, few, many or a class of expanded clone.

CDR3: CASSFLGAPEAFF
DNA: TGTGCCAGCAGCTTCTTGGGGGCACCTGAAGCTTTCTTT
D: NA
V: TRBV5-4
J: TRBJ1-1
size: NA

CDR3: CASSLIRGGRETQYF
DNA: TGTGCCAGCAGTTTAATACGGGGGGGCAGGGAGACCCAGTACTTC
D: TRBD2
V: TRBV28
J: TRBJ2-5
size: once

CDR3: CASSLNRANTGELFF
DNA: TGTGCCAGCAGCTTAAACAGGGCGAACACCGGGGAGCTGTTTTTT
D: NA
V: TRBV7-2
J: TRBJ2-2
size: NA

CDR3: CASSLDSNLNQPQHF
DNA: TGTGCCAGCAGCTTAGACAGCAACCTCAATCAGCCCCAGCATTTT
D: NA
V: TRBV7-8
J: TRBJ1-5
size: NA

CDR3: CASSLEPGTGELFF
DNA: TGTGCCAGCAGCTTAGAACCAGGGACCGGGGAGCTGTTTTTT
D: NA
V: TRBV11-2
J: TRBJ2-2
size: NA

CDR3: CASSLVFSGGAYEQFF
DNA: TGTGCCAGCAGCTTAGTCTTTTCCGGGGGGGCCTATGAGCAGTTCTTC
D: TRBD2
V: TRBV7-2
J: TRBJ2-1
size: NA

CDR3: CAWSRIAPNVLTF
DNA: TGTGCCTGGAGTAGGATAGCCCCCAACGTCCTGACTTTC
D: NA
V: TRBV30
J: TRBJ2-6
size: once

CDR3: CASSRQGDSGNTIYF
DNA: TGTGCCAGCAGCCGACAGGGGGACTCTGGAAACACCATATATTTT
D: TRBD1
V: TRBV7-9
J: TRBJ1-3
size: NA

CDR3: CASSPQFSGQGAPEAFF
DNA: TGTGCCAGCTCACCACAATTTTCGGGACAGGGGGCCCCTGAAGCTTTCTTT
D: TRBD1
V: TRBV18
J: TRBJ1-1
size: NA

CDR3: CASSPRLAGGYYNEQFF
DNA: TGCGCCAGCAGCCCGAGGCTAGCGGGGGGATATTACAATGAGCAGTTCTTC
D: TRBD2
V: TRBV5-1
J: TRBJ2-1
size: NA

CDR3: CASSYRGRSSGNTIYF
DNA: TGTGCCAGCAGTTACAGGGGGCGAAGTTCTGGAAACACCATATATTTT
D: TRBD1
V: TRBV5-8
J: TRBJ1-3
size: NA

CDR3: CASSQTGQGPQETQYF
DNA: TGTGCCAGCAGCCAGACCGGACAGGGTCCACAAGAGACCCAGTACTTC
D: TRBD1
V: TRBV3-1/TRBV3-2
J: TRBJ2-5
size: NA

CDR3: CASSVQGSNGYTF
DNA: TGTGCCAGCAGCGTACAGGGGTCGAATGGCTACACCTTC
D: TRBD1
V: TRBV28
J: TRBJ1-2
size: NA

CDR3: CATSDLRTGNGYTF
DNA: TGTGCCACCAGTGATTTGAGGACAGGGAATGGCTACACCTTC
D: TRBD1
V: TRBV24-1
J: TRBJ1-2
size: NA

CDR3: CASSWGGQGTDTQYF
DNA: TGTGCCAGCAGCTGGGGCGGACAGGGCACAGATACGCAGTATTTT
D: TRBD1
V: TRBV5-4
J: TRBJ2-3
size: NA

CDR3: CASSLVGPSGGQAYEQYF
DNA: TGCGCCAGCAGCTTGGTGGGTCCTAGCGGGGGACAGGCCTACGAGCAGTACTTC
D: TRBD2
V: TRBV5-1
J: TRBJ2-7
size: NA

CDR3: CASSRPRQGAIRTDTQYF
DNA: TGTGCCAGCAGCCGGCCCCGACAGGGGGCGATTCGCACAGATACGCAGTATTTT
D: TRBD1
V: TRBV3-1/TRBV3-2
J: TRBJ2-3
size: once

CDR3: CASSRAQGGTEAFF
DNA: TGTGCCAGCTCGCGGGCCCAGGGGGGCACTGAAGCTTTCTTT
D: TRBD1
V: TRBV18
J: TRBJ1-1
size: NA